Below are 31 T cell receptor beta chains sequenced from a single sample in a study of TIL therapy for anti-PD-1-resistant metastatic lung cancer. Specified time point: pre-treatment sample, taken before nivolumab and TIL therapy. The libraries were made with immunoSEQ v3. Measured with immunoSEQ multiplex PCR; TCRdb has only the in-frame clones, and not every one. The table includes some 52,000 clones, less than 80% detected once. Here the sequenced sample was blood, taken at baseline. Receptors were obtained from a woman aged 25 to 80 with non-small cell lung cancer.

The V call is TRBV28, the J call TRBJ2-5; 8 positions match TRBD2. The V segment lost 5 bases and the J segment 3 bases; nucleotides outside the gene matches: 11. The CDR3 has 16 residues. Germline V gene sequence: CDR1 MDHEN, CDR2 SYDVKM. The CDR3 here is CASSPNRAGGEETQYF. The CDR3 DNA reads TGTGCCAGCAGTCCCAACCGGGCGGGAGGAGAAGAGACCCAGTACTTC.

This clone showed up just once. This sequence joins TRBV10-2 and TRBJ1-4, with D unresolved. The V end was cut by 0 bases, the J end by 8 bases, with 13 bases between. CDR1 and CDR2 from the germline V gene are WSHSY and SAAADI. The CDR3 is 15 residues long. CDR3 DNA: TGCGCCAGCAGTGAGTCGGCGAGGGCAAGGGAAAAACTGTTTTTT. It translates to CASSESARAREKLFF.

The gene calls are TRBV5-1 and TRBJ2-3, with 10 bases lining up with TRBD1. The V segment lost 0 bases and the J segment 0 bases; nucleotides outside the gene matches: 1. This CDR3 has 16 residues. Germline V gene data show CDR1 as SGHRS and CDR2 as YFSETQ. The CDR3 protein is CASSLEGQGSTDTQYF. As DNA, the CDR3 is TGCGCCAGCAGCTTGGAGGGACAGGGGAGCACAGATACGCAGTATTTT.

The chain uses TRBV2 and TRBJ2-5; 7 nucleotides line up with TRBD2. The CDR3 has 15 amino acids. V dropped 6 bases and J dropped 2; count of bases not matched to a gene: 9. Germline CDR1 SNHLY, CDR2 FYNNEI. The CDR3 coding sequence is TGTGCCAGCAGCCCCCAAGCGGGGATACAAGAGACCCAGTACTTC. Protein product: CASSPQAGIQETQYF.

The rearrangement links TRBV10-1 to TRBJ2-5; 7 positions agree with TRBD1. From germline, CDR1 is WNHNN and CDR2 SYGVQD (reference sequence). V was clipped by 0 bases and J by 5 bases; unmatched bases: 3. This CDR3 spans 14 amino acids. The CDR3: CASSESTGSETQYF. The CDR3, as DNA: TGCGCCAGCAGTGAGTCGACAGGGTCGGAGACCCAGTACTTC.

The rearrangement links TRBV19 to TRBJ2-5; weak D call: TRBD1 (7 bases). CDR1 is LNHDA and CDR2 is SQIVND in the germline V gene (reference sequence). The CDR3 is 14 residues long. Deletions cut 6 bases from V and 5 bases from J, with 16 bases between. This CDR3 reads CASSDRDLGETQYF. The CDR3 DNA reads as TGTGCCAGTAGCGACAGGGACTTGGGGGAGACCCAGTACTTC.

The chain joins TRBV5-1 to TRBJ2-2, with 10 bases fitting TRBD2. The CDR3 is 17 amino acids. V gave up 5 bases and J gave up 6 bases; unmatched junction bases: 13. In germline, CDR1 is SGHRS, CDR2 YFSETQ. CDR3 sequence reads: CASRSSSGSLWAGELFF. CDR3 DNA: TGCGCCAGCAGATCATCTAGCGGGAGTTTATGGGCCGGGGAGCTGTTTTTT.

This sequence joins TRBV10-2 and TRBJ1-2; D unclear. The CDR3 length is 11 residues. The germline CDR1 and CDR2 sequences are WSHSY and SAAADI. V lost 10 bases and J 3 bases, leaving 9 bases between the germline ends. The CDR3 loop is CATEGDYGYTF. The CDR3 nucleotides read TGCGCCACCGAGGGCGACTATGGCTACACCTTC.

The chain carries TRBV10-2 and TRBJ2-5; D remains unclear. Germline CDR1 is WSHSY and CDR2 is SAAADI. Trimming pared 0 bases from V and 6 bases from J, leaving 5 bases between. The CDR3 extends over 12 amino acids. The CDR3 region is CASSESIKTQYF. CDR3 nucleotide sequence: TGCGCCAGCAGTGAGTCTATCAAGACCCAGTACTTC.

This clone was observed a single time. The gene calls are TRBV6-5 and TRBJ2-3; 11 bases fit TRBD2. Germline trimming cut 4 bases from V and 7 bases from J; bases unmatched to any gene: 4. CDR3 size: 14 residues. The germline V gene has CDR1 MNHEY and CDR2 SVGAGI. DNA of the CDR3: TGTGCCAGCAGTTGGGGACTAGCGGATTATACGCAGTATTTT. Translating it yields CASSWGLADYTQYF.

The sample holds one count of this clone. The CDR3 loop is CASSRTIVADTQYF. CDR3 nucleotide sequence: TGTGCCAGTAGCCGGACAATAGTAGCAGATACGCAGTATTTT. The V and J genes are TRBV19 and TRBJ2-3; D perhaps matches TRBD1 (5 bases). The CDR3 consists of 14 residues. V was clipped by 6 bases and J by 4 bases, with 14 bases between them. CDR1 is LNHDA and CDR2 is SQIVND in the germline V gene (reference sequence). Supplemented by reference TRBV19 and TRBJ2-3, the full variable domain reads DGGITQSPKYLFRKEGQNVTLSCEQNLNHDAMYWYRQDPGQGLRLIYYSQIVNDFQKGDIAEGYSVSREKKESFPLTVTSAQKNPTAFYLCASSRTIVADTQYFGPGTRLTVL.

J is TRBJ1-1 and V is TRBV25-1; tentative D call: TRBD1 (5 bases). Germline CDR1 MGHDK, CDR2 SYGVNS. This CDR3 has 15 residues. V was clipped by 2 bases and J by 4 bases, with 14 bases between them. The DNA for the CDR3 is TGTGCCAGCAGTGAACCGGACACCCGGGGCACTGAAGCTTTCTTT. The encoded protein is CASSEPDTRGTEAFF.

This clone was recorded only once. This chain links TRBV11-3 with TRBJ2-5; TRBD2 matches at 10 bases. From germline, CDR1 is SGHNT and CDR2 YENEEA. This CDR3 is built from 15 residues. Germline trimming cut 6 bases from V and 2 bases from J; bases unmatched to any gene: 6. The CDR3 region has the DNA TGTGCCAGCAGTCGGCTAGCGGGGGCGCAAGAGACCCAGTACTTC. Protein product: CASSRLAGAQETQYF.

V usage is TRBV15 and J usage is TRBJ1-5; D possibly corresponds to TRBD1 (6 bases). Germline CDR1 reads LNHNV; CDR2 reads YYDKDF (reference sequence). Trimming removed 8 bases at V and 3 bases at J, with 11 bases between. The CDR3 is 13 amino acids. CDR3 protein: CATGGQYNQPQHF. In nucleotides, the CDR3 is TGTGCCACCGGGGGCCAGTACAATCAGCCCCAGCATTTT.

The genes are TRBV4-1 and TRBJ1-2, with D tentatively TRBD1 (6 bases). CDR3 length: 17 residues. Looked up from germline, CDR1 is MGHRA and CDR2 is YSYEKL. Trimming cost V 4 bases and J 3 bases, with 21 bases left between them. In DNA form, the CDR3 reads TGCGCCAGCAGCCTATTACCCGGGGGGCGCCGGCACTATGGCTACACCTTC. Amino acid sequence: CASSLLPGGRRHYGYTF.

This clone was seen a few times. The gene calls are TRBV4-1 and TRBJ2-2, with TRBD2 identical over 14 bases. Losses at the gene ends were 3 bases for V and 4 bases for J; bases not matched to a gene: 7. Germline CDR1 reads MGHRA; CDR2 reads YSYEKL. This CDR3 contains 18 residues. The CDR3 sequence: CASSQGGLAGVGTGELFF. The CDR3 DNA follows: TGCGCCAGCAGCCAGGGGGGACTAGCGGGAGTCGGCACCGGGGAGCTGTTTTTT.

The chain couples TRBV10-2 to TRBJ2-2; unclear D gene. The V gene lost 7 bases and the J gene lost 6 bases, with 15 bases spanning the gap. Per germline, CDR1 WSHSY and CDR2 SAAADI. The CDR3 length is 14 residues. The DNA for the CDR3 is TGCGCCAGCAATACCGGTCGAGGCTCCGGGGAGCTGTTTTTT. Its protein product is CASNTGRGSGELFF.

This clone came up once. This chain links TRBV5-4 with TRBJ1-2; D unclear. The germline gives CDR1 SGHNT, CDR2 YYREEE (reference sequence). The CDR3 is made up of 15 amino acids. V was shortened by 0 bases and J by 7 bases, with 16 bases between the two germline ends. The CDR3 DNA follows: TGTGCCAGCAGCTTGGATGTCCAGTTTATAGGTGGCTACACCTTC. Translating gives CASSLDVQFIGGYTF. Filled out from reference TRBV5-4 and TRBJ1-2, the complete variable domain reads ETGVTQSPTHLIKTRGQQVTLRCSSQSGHNTVSWYQQALGQGPQFIFQYYREEENGRGNFPPRFSGLQFPNYSSELNVNALELDDSALYLCASSLDVQFIGGYTFGSGTRLTVV.

This clone has just one count. This chain joins TRBV27 and TRBJ2-7; 7 positions agree with TRBD2. From germline, CDR1 is MNHEY and CDR2 SMNVEV (reference sequence). This CDR3 comprises 15 residues. The V gene end was trimmed by 4 bases and the J gene end by 2 bases; junction bases not matched to a gene: 8. Here the CDR3 DNA reads TGTGCCAGCAGTTCTCCAGCTAGCGGACCCTACGAGCAGTACTTC. This gives the protein CASSSPASGPYEQYF.

The gene calls are TRBV29-1 and TRBJ2-6; 7 nucleotides align to TRBD1. This CDR3 has 15 amino acids. Looked up from germline, CDR1 is SQVTM and CDR2 is ANQGSEA. V lost 2 bases, J lost 3 bases, and 4 bases stayed unmatched. CDR3 residues: CSVERQGDGANVLTF. Written as DNA, the CDR3 is TGCAGCGTTGAACGGCAGGGGGATGGGGCCAACGTCCTGACTTTC. The full variable domain, in which reference TRBV29-1 and TRBJ2-6 provide the parts outside the CDR3, is SAVISQKPSRDICQRGTSLTIQCQVDSQVTMMFWYRQQPGQSLTLIATANQGSEATYESGFVIDKFPISRPNLTFSTLTVSNMSPEDSSIYLCSVERQGDGANVLTFGAGSRLTVL.

The genes are TRBV5-4 and TRBJ1-4; D is possibly TRBD1 (5 bases). The CDR3 covers 15 residues. Germline V gene lookup returns CDR1 SGHNT and CDR2 YYREEE (reference sequence). The V end lost 1 base, the J end lost 1 base, and 8 bases lay between the germline ends. The CDR3: CASSLLTGTNEKLFF. In DNA form, the CDR3 reads TGTGCCAGCAGCTTGCTAACAGGAACTAATGAAAAACTGTTTTTT. The entire variable domain, with the rest obtained from reference TRBV5-4 and TRBJ1-4, is as follows: ETGVTQSPTHLIKTRGQQVTLRCSSQSGHNTVSWYQQALGQGPQFIFQYYREEENGRGNFPPRFSGLQFPNYSSELNVNALELDDSALYLCASSLLTGTNEKLFFGSGTQLSVL.

The chain couples TRBV5-1 to TRBJ2-7; D is unresolved. V was shortened by 0 bases and J by 0 bases, with 4 bases between the two germline ends. The CDR3 has 13 residues. Per the germline V gene, CDR1 is SGHRS and CDR2 is YFSETQ. The DNA of the CDR3 is TGCGCCAGCAGCTTGGGCAGCTCCTACGAGCAGTACTTC. This sequence encodes CASSLGSSYEQYF. Looking up the rest from reference TRBV5-1 and TRBJ2-7 gives the full variable domain: KAGVTQTPRYLIKTRGQQVTLSCSPISGHRSVSWYQQTPGQGLQFLFEYFSETQRNKGNFPGRFSGRQFSNSRSEMNVSTLELGDSALYLCASSLGSSYEQYFGPGTRLTVT.

The rearrangement joins TRBV5-4 to TRBJ2-7; the D is unclear. Germline CDR1 reads SGHNT; CDR2 reads YYREEE (reference sequence). Between the trimmed V and J ends, which lost 1 base and 5 bases, there was a span of 16 bases. The length of the CDR3 is 15 residues. CDR3 protein: CASSLQRVIQDEQYF. Here the CDR3 DNA reads TGTGCCAGCAGCTTGCAACGGGTAATCCAGGACGAGCAGTACTTC.

This chain joins TRBV5-1 and TRBJ1-1; D is ambiguous. The germline V gene encodes CDR1 SGHRS and CDR2 YFSETQ. Trimming left V 4 bases short and J 3 bases short, with 10 bases between. This CDR3 comprises 13 residues. CDR3 sequence: CASSPGLDTEAFF. The CDR3 nucleotides are TGCGCCAGCAGCCCCGGATTAGACACTGAAGCTTTCTTT.

This rearrangement joins TRBV6-6 to TRBJ2-7, with 11 bases fitting TRBD2. The length of the CDR3 is 15 residues. Germline loops: CDR1 MNHNY, CDR2 SVGAGI (reference sequence). J was trimmed by 7 bases and V by 4 bases; bases with no gene match: 9. The CDR3 DNA reads TGTGCCAGCAGTTCCCATAGCGGGGGGGCTCGGGAGCAGTACTTC. It specifies CASSSHSGGAREQYF.

The V and J genes are TRBV19 and TRBJ2-1; 12 bases map to TRBD2. Trimming cost V 4 bases and J 6 bases; bases outside gene matches: 13. CDR3 size: 18 residues. Per the germline V gene, CDR1 is LNHDA and CDR2 is SQIVND (reference sequence). CDR3 protein: CASSTPRQLAGGPNEQFF. CDR3 DNA: TGTGCCAGTAGTACTCCCCGTCAGCTAGCGGGAGGGCCCAATGAGCAGTTCTTC.

This chain uses TRBV5-6 with TRBJ1-2, with D uncertain. CDR3 length: 16 amino acids. Trimming cost V 4 bases and J 1 base, with 17 bases left between them. The germline CDR1 and CDR2 sequences are SGHDT and YYEEEE. This chain's CDR3 is CASSPGLSWGNYGYTF. Written as DNA, the CDR3 is TGTGCCAGCAGCCCGGGTCTTAGTTGGGGTAACTATGGCTACACCTTC. Full variable domain (remainder filled in from reference TRBV5-6 and TRBJ1-2): DAGVTQSPTHLIKTRGQQVTLRCSPKSGHDTVSWYQQALGQGPQFIFQYYEEEERQRGNFPDRFSGHQFPNYSSELNVNALLLGDSALYLCASSPGLSWGNYGYTFGSGTRLTVV.

The J gene is TRBJ2-3, the V gene TRBV7-8, with 9 bases identical to TRBD1. The V segment lost 5 bases and the J segment 6 bases; nucleotides outside the gene matches: 6. There are 14 residues in the CDR3. Germline lookup yields CDR1 SGHVS and CDR2 FQNEAQ. The chain's CDR3 is CASSRGQGTDTQYF. The CDR3 DNA follows: TGTGCCAGCAGCCGGGGACAGGGAACGGATACGCAGTATTTT.

V and J are TRBV11-2 and TRBJ2-7, with D possibly being TRBD2 (5 bases). V lost 5 bases to trimming and J lost 2 bases, with 13 bases between them. The CDR3 is 14 residues long. Germline lookup yields CDR1 SGHAT and CDR2 FQNNGV. CDR3 sequence (DNA): TGTGCCAGCAGCCCGACCCCCGGGGCCTACGAGCAGTACTTC. Protein: CASSPTPGAYEQYF.

The chain uses TRBV19 and TRBJ1-1; D uncertain. This CDR3 has 11 amino acids. Trimming took 8 bases from V and 0 from J, leaving 4 bases between them. Looked up from germline, CDR1 is LNHDA and CDR2 is SQIVND (reference sequence). CDR3 amino acids: CASVMNTEAFF. The CDR3 DNA reads TGTGCCAGTGTTATGAACACTGAAGCTTTCTTT.

This chain links TRBV6-4 with TRBJ2-7; 10 bases are shared with TRBD1. The trim removed 5 bases at V and 0 bases at J, leaving 1 base unmatched. Germline CDR1 and CDR2: MRHNA and SNTAGT. The CDR3 spans 14 residues. The CDR3 DNA reads as TGTGCCAGCAGTCGGACAGGGGGCTCCTACGAGCAGTACTTC. Its protein is CASSRTGGSYEQYF.